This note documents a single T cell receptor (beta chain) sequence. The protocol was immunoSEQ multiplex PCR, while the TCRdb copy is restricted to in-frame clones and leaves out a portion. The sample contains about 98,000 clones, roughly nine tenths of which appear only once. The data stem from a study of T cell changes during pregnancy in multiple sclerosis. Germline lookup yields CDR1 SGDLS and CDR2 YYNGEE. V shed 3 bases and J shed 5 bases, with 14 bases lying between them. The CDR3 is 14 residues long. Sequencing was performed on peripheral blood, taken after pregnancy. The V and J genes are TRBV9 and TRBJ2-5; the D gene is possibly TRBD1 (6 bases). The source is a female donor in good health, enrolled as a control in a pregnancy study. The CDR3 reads CASSGGNRAETQYF. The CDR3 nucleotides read TGTGCCAGCAGCGGGGGCAACAGGGCGGAGACCCAGTACTTC.